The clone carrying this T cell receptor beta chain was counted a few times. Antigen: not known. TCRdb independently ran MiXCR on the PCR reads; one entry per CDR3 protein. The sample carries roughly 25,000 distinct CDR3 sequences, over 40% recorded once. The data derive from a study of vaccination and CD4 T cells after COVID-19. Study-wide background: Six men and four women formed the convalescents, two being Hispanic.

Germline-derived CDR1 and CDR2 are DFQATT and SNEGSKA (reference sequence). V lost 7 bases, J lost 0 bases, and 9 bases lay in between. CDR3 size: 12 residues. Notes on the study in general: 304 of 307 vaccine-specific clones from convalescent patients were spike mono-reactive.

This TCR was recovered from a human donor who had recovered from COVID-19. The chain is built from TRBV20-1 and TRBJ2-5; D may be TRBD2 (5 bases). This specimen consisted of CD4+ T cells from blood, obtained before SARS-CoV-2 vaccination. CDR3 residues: CSGEYHQETQYF. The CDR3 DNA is TGCAGTGGGGAGTACCACCAAGAGACCCAGTACTTC.